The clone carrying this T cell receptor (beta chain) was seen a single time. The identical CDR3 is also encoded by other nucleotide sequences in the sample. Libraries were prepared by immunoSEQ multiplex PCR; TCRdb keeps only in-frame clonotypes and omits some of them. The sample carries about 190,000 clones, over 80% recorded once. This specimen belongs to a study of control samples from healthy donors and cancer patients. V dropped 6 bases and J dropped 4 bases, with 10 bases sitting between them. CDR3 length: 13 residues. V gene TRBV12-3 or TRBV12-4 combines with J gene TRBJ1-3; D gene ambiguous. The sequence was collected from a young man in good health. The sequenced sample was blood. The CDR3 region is CASSLSSGNTIYF. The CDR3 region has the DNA TGTGCCAGCAGCCTCAGCTCGGGAAACACCATATATTTT.